These 11 T cell receptor beta chains share one sample of origin, sequenced in a study of blood T cell repertoires in COVID-19. Method: immunoSEQ multiplex PCR; TCRdb's copy keeps in-frame clones and lacks some. This table has hundreds of thousands of clones, 70% to 90% appearing once. Material for sequencing was PBMCs or T cells enriched from blood (not recorded which). These receptors were taken from a woman aged 40 to 50 with acute COVID-19.

The gene calls are TRBV7-9 and TRBJ2-2; D might be TRBD1 (6 bases). Germline V gives CDR1 SEHNR, CDR2 FQNEAQ (reference sequence). The V gene lost 4 bases and the J gene lost 0 bases, with 18 bases spanning the gap. The CDR3 extends over 18 amino acids. The CDR3 DNA follows: TGTGCCAGCAGCTCGAATATAGGACGGGACACGAACACCGGGGAGCTGTTTTTT. Its protein product is CASSSNIGRDTNTGELFF.

The chain joins TRBV5-1 to TRBJ1-2; D uncertain. The CDR3 is made up of 16 amino acids. The germline V gene has CDR1 SGHRS and CDR2 YFSETQ. With 0 bases removed from V and 4 bases from J, the gap between germline ends came to 16 bases. DNA of the CDR3: TGCGCCAGCAGCTTGGCCCCAGGTCCTCGGGGCTATGGCTACACCTTC. Protein: CASSLAPGPRGYGYTF. Combining the CDR3 with reference TRBV5-1 and TRBJ1-2 gives the whole variable domain KAGVTQTPRYLIKTRGQQVTLSCSPISGHRSVSWYQQTPGQGLQFLFEYFSETQRNKGNFPGRFSGRQFSNSRSEMNVSTLELGDSALYLCASSLAPGPRGYGYTFGSGTRLTVV.

The rearrangement uses TRBV5-1 and TRBJ2-1; 14 nucleotides agree with TRBD2. Germline CDR1 reads SGHRS; CDR2 reads YFSETQ. CDR3 length: 16 residues. The J segment lost 8 bases and the V segment lost 4 bases, leaving 8 bases of the junction unmatched. For the CDR3, the DNA is TGCGCCAGCAGCGCCGGACTAGCGGGAGGAGTACATGAGCAGTTCTTC. Encoded protein: CASSAGLAGGVHEQFF.

This clone was seen repeatedly, ten times or more. The genes are TRBV14 and TRBJ2-7, with 11 bases that match TRBD2. With 0 bases clipped from V and 3 bases from J, the junction kept 10 bases outside the gene matches. The CDR3 consists of 18 residues. Per germline, CDR1 SGHDN and CDR2 FVKESK. Here the CDR3 DNA reads TGTGCCAGCAGCCAAGATTTAGGAGTAGCGGGAGGGTACTACGAGCAGTACTTC. It codes for CASSQDLGVAGGYYEQYF. Full variable domain (missing parts from reference TRBV14 and TRBJ2-7): EAGVTQFPSHSVIEKGQTVTLRCDPISGHDNLYWYRRVMGKEIKFLLHFVKESKQDESGMPNNRFLAERTGGTYSTLKVQPAELEDSGVYFCASSQDLGVAGGYYEQYFGPGTRLTVT.

V is TRBV19 and J is TRBJ2-2; TRBD2 agrees at 10 bases. Germline V gene data show CDR1 as LNHDA and CDR2 as SQIVND (reference sequence). V trimming: 8 bases; J trimming: 6 bases; junction bases outside the gene matches: 12. This CDR3 is built from 16 residues. The CDR3 region has the DNA TGTGCCAGTGCACAAGGGCTAGCGGGAGTATCCGGGGAGCTGTTTTTT. As protein: CASAQGLAGVSGELFF.

The chain joins TRBV28 to TRBJ2-5, with 9 bases fitting TRBD2. Germline CDR1 and CDR2: MDHEN and SYDVKM. The CDR3 covers 15 residues. The ends lost 3 bases at V and 6 bases at J; junction bases unmatched: 8. The CDR3: CASSFSGSVEKTQYF. The DNA of the CDR3 is TGTGCCAGCAGTTTTAGCGGGAGCGTGGAAAAGACCCAGTACTTC.

This clone was detected only once. The chain recombines TRBV3-1 (or the pseudogene TRBV3-2) with TRBJ1-2; D is undetermined. V gave up 1 base and J gave up 5 bases, with 14 bases separating them. This CDR3 region has 15 residues. The germline CDR1 and CDR2 sequences are LGHDT and YNNKEL (reference sequence). The CDR3 reads CASSQGGLPEYGYTF. The CDR3, as DNA: TGTGCCAGCAGCCAAGGAGGCTTACCTGAATATGGCTACACCTTC.

The genes are TRBV6-2 or TRBV6-3 and TRBJ2-6, with D possibly matching TRBD1 (6 bases). Germline CDR1 and CDR2: MNHEY and SVGEGT. Trimming stripped 0 bases from V and 0 bases from J, with 18 bases between. The CDR3 has 20 amino acids. For the CDR3, the DNA is TGTGCCAGCAGTTACTCGATATTACAGGGAGAGAACTCTGGGGCCAACGTCCTGACTTTC. Encoded protein: CASSYSILQGENSGANVLTF.

This clone was counted a few times. This chain connects TRBV6-4 to TRBJ2-7, with TRBD1 matching 10 bases. The trim removed 2 bases at V and 6 bases at J, leaving 4 bases unmatched. From germline, CDR1 is MRHNA and CDR2 SNTAGT. This CDR3 spans 14 amino acids. The CDR3 DNA is TGTGCCAGCAGTGACAAGACAGGGGGCGCCGAGCAGTACTTC. Its protein is CASSDKTGGAEQYF.

This chain uses TRBV4-1 with TRBJ2-7, with 8 bases identical to TRBD1. Per the germline V gene, CDR1 is MGHRA and CDR2 is YSYEKL. Losses at the gene ends were 3 bases for V and 4 bases for J; bases not matched to a gene: 11. The CDR3 contains 16 residues. CDR3 sequence (DNA): TGCGCCAGCAGCCAGGGATGGACAGGGCTGGGATACGAGCAGTACTTC. This gives the protein CASSQGWTGLGYEQYF.

This chain uses TRBV28 with TRBJ1-5; the D gene is possibly TRBD1 (5 bases). CDR1 and CDR2 from the germline V gene are MDHEN and SYDVKM. V shed 5 bases and J shed 12 bases, with 11 bases lying between them. This CDR3 is 11 amino acids long. The CDR3 bases are TGTGCCAGCAGTCCCAGGGAGGGCCAGCATTTT. Its protein is CASSPREGQHF.